The table lists the clone carrying this T cell receptor beta chain with many counts. Trimming removed 4 bases at V and 4 bases at J, with 10 bases between. The CDR3 runs 13 residues. The data originate from a study of Graves' ophthalmopathy and Graves' hyperthyroidism. RNA transcripts were the source from which TCR beta CDR3 regions were amplified. First-round RT-PCR relied on HTBI primers, and a second-round multiplex PCR came next. MiXCR was run by TCRdb on the multiplex PCR reads, yielding one entry per CDR3 protein. In the table there are about 220,000 distinct CDR3 sequences, 20% to 25% of which are singletons. Active ophthalmopathy (CAS at least 3, NOSPECS at least 4), lasting under 3 months. Thyroid ultrasound, orbital computed tomography, TRAb, serum thyroxine and clinical symptoms formed the basis of diagnosis. PBMCs had their origin in fresh peripheral blood (approximately 10 ml).

This sequence was found in a woman between 50 and 59 years old with Graves' ophthalmopathy. The chain recombines TRBV12-3 or TRBV12-4 with TRBJ1-1; maybe TRBD1 (6 bases). The sequenced sample consisted of peripheral blood. CDR3 region: CASSSTGFTEAFF. The CDR3, as DNA: TGTGCCAGCAGTTCTACAGGGTTCACTGAAGCTTTCTTT.